The T cell receptor (beta chain) under discussion was sequenced for a study of T cells after yellow fever vaccination. The CDR3 is made up of 13 amino acids. Unmatched junction bases numbered 5, after V lost 6 bases and J lost 6 bases. The germline V gene has CDR1 MNHEY and CDR2 SVGEGT. In TCRdb, the 5' RACE reads were re-called with MiXCR into one record per CDR3 protein. The sample contains about 96,000 distinct CDR3 sequences, almost 9% of which appear only once. Only a few counts were recorded for this clonotype. The V call is TRBV6-2 or TRBV6-3, the J call TRBJ1-1; 9 bases map to TRBD1. The specimen comprised CD8+ T cells not binding an NS4B(214-222) dextramer, sorted from PBMCs, sampled around 15 days after the first yellow fever vaccination. The receptor was derived from a young man who received the YFV17D yellow fever vaccine. The CDR3 reads CASRQQGAAEAFF. The CDR3 nucleotides are TGTGCCAGCAGACAACAGGGGGCAGCTGAAGCTTTCTTT.